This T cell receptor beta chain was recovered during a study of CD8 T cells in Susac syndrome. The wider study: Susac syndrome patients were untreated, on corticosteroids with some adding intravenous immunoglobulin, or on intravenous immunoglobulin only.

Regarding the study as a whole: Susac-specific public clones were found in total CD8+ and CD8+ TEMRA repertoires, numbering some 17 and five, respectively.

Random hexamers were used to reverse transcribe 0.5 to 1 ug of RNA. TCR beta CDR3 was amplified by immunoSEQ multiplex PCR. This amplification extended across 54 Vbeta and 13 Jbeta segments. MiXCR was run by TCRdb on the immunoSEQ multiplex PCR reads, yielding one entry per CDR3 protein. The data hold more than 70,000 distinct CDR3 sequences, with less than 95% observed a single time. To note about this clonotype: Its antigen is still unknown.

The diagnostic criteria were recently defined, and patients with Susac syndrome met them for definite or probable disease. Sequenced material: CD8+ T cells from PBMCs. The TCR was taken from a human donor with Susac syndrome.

Written as DNA, the CDR3 is TGTGCCAGCAGCCCCCGCGGGTCAGAGCAGTACTTC. Translating gives CASSPRGSEQYF. The chain recombines TRBV7-6 with TRBJ2-7; TRBD2 is a possible D gene (5 bases). CDR1 is SGHVS, CDR2 FNYEAQ, per germline. Trimming removed 5 bases from V and 7 bases from J, with 12 bases in between. The CDR3 runs to 12 residues.